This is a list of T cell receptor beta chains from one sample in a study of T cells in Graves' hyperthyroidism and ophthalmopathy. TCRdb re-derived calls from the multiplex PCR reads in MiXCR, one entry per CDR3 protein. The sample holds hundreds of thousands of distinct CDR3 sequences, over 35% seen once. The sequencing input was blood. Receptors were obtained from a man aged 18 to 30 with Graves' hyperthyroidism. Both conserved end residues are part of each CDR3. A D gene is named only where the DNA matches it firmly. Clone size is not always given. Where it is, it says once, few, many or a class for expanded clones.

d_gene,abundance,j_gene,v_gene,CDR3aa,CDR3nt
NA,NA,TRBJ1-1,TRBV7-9,CASSPSRRDSMNTEAFF,TGTGCCAGCAGCCCGAGTCGCCGGGACTCGATGAACACTGAAGCTTTCTTT
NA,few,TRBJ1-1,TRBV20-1,CSARDQGRHTEAFF,TGCAGTGCTAGAGATCAGGGGAGGCACACTGAAGCTTTCTTT
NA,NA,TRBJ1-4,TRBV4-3,CASSPPGGRELFF,TGCGCCAGCAGCCCCCCCGGGGGAAGGGAACTGTTTTTT
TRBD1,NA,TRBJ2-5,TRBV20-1,CSASPGTGGGAFQETQYF,TGCAGTGCTAGTCCCGGGACAGGGGGCGGGGCGTTCCAAGAGACCCAGTACTTC
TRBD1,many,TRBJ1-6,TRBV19,CASSSDRGPSPLHF,TGTGCCAGTAGTTCGGACAGGGGGCCTTCACCCCTCCACTTT
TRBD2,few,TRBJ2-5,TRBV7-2,CASSLGLAGALYQETQYF,TGTGCCAGCAGCTTGGGACTAGCGGGGGCCTTATACCAAGAGACCCAGTACTTC
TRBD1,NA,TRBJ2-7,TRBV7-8,CASSPKDRGFYEQYF,TGTGCCAGCAGTCCCAAGGACAGGGGGTTCTACGAGCAGTACTTC
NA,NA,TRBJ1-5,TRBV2,CASSEHRGSNQPQHF,TGTGCCAGCAGTGAACATAGGGGAAGCAATCAGCCCCAGCATTTT
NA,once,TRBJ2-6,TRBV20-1,CSASREGANTEAF,TGCAGTGCTAGTAGAGAAGGGGCGAACACTGAAGCTTTC
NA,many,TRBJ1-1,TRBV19,CASHRNTEAFF,TGTGCCAGCCACAGAAACACTGAAGCTTTCTTT
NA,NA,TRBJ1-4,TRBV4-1,CASSQTSWGEKLFF,TGCGCCAGCAGCCAGACCTCCTGGGGTGAAAAACTGTTTTTT